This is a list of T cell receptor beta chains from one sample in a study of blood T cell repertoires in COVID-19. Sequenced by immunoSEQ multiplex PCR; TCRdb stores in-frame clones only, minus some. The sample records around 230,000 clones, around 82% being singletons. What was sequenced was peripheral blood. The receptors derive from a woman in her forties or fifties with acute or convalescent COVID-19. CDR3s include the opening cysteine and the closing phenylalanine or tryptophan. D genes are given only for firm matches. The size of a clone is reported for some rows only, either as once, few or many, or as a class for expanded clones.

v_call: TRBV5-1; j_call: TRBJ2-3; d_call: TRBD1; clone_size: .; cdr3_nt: TGCGCCAGCAGCCCAATAGGGACAGATCCTACAGATACGCAGTATTTT; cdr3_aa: CASSPIGTDPTDTQYF
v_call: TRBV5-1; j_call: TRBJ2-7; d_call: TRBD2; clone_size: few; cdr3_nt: TGCGCCAGCAGCTTGGCGTGGACTAGCCTTTCACGGGAGCAGTACTTC; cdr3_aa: CASSLAWTSLSREQYF
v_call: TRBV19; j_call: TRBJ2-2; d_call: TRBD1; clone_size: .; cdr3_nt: TGTGCCAGTGGAACAGGGGCCACCGGGGAGCTGTTTTTT; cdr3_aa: CASGTGATGELFF
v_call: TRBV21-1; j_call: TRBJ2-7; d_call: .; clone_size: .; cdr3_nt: TGTGCCAGCAGCAAAGTCCCAGGTAGGATACCCTACGAGCAGTACTTC; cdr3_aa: CASSKVPGRIPYEQYF
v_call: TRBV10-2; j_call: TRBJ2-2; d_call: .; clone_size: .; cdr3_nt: TGCGCCAGAAGTTCTAACACCGGGGAGCTGTTTTTT; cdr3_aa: CARSSNTGELFF
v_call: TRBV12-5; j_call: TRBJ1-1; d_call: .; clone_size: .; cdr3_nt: TGTGCTAGTGGTTTGGGGACAGTCACTGAAGCTTTCTTT; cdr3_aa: CASGLGTVTEAFF
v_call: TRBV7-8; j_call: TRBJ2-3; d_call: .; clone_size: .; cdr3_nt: TGTGCCAGCAGCTTAGGAGCAACAGATACGCAGTATTTT; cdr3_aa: CASSLGATDTQYF
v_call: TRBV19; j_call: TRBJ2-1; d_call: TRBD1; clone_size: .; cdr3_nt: TGTGCCAGTAGTATTCGGACAGGGGGCAATGAGCAGTTCTTC; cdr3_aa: CASSIRTGGNEQFF
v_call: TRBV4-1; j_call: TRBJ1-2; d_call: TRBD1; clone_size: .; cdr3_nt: TGCGCCAGCAGCCAAGAGGCCGTGAGGACAGGCTATGGCTACACCTTC; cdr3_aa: CASSQEAVRTGYGYTF
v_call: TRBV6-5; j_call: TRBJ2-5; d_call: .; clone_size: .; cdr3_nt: TGTGCCAGCCTTAGGGGAGAGACCCAGTACTTC; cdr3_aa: CASLRGETQYF
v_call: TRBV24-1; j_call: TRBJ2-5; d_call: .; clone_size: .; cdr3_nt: TGTGCCACCTCCAGGGGGGTTCAAGAGACCCAGTACTTC; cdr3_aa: CATSRGVQETQYF
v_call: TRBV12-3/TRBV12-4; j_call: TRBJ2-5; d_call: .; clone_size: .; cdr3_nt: TGTGCCAGCAGCCTCGGGACTTATGGGACCCAGTACTTC; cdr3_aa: CASSLGTYGTQYF